This T cell receptor (beta chain) was captured by sequencing in a study of beta chain features in type 1 diabetes. Whole-study findings and limits: There was a moderate but significant shortening of TCRB CDR3s in all four CD4+ subsets of Type 1 diabetes patients. A greater similarity of naive, central memory and Treg TCRB repertoires was seen among patients than among healthy donors. Reduced insertions and increased deletions marked VDJ junctions in type 1 diabetes patients.

Points on this clone: The antigen is unknown.

Expressed TCRB transcripts were sequenced because the isolated RNA had all been reverse transcribed beforehand. The data were produced by immunoSEQ multiplex PCR, yet TCRdb's version contains in-frame clones alone and is incomplete. The table lists a few hundred thousand clones, more than 13% of them singletons, with approximately 0.02% in the top ten. J gave up 7 bases and V 6 bases, and 15 bases lay outside the gene matches. The CDR3 runs to 15 residues. Germline lookup yields CDR1 MNHEY and CDR2 SMNVEV (reference sequence). This sequence was found in a woman under 30 in good health. Specimen: naive CD4+ T cells from blood. The J gene is TRBJ2-7, the V gene TRBV27; TRBD2 aligns across 7 bases. The chain's CDR3 is CASSFSGGLFQEQYF. The DNA of the CDR3 is TGTGCCAGCAGCTTCTCGGGAGGACTATTCCAGGAGCAGTACTTC.